Sequencing of this T cell receptor beta chain was carried out in a study of cytotoxic CD8 clonotypes in ibrutinib-treated CLL. Study-level results: Age-matched healthy donor levels were exceeded by baseline clonality, which tracked circulating CD8+ T-cell counts. Public clonotypes proved infrequent, and on treatment they shrank or remained steady.

The germline V gene encodes CDR1 SGHTA and CDR2 FQGNSA. CDR3 size: 14 residues. V gave up 1 base and J gave up 2 bases, with 8 bases separating them. On this clone itself: Its antigen is unidentified.

Produced via immunoSEQ multiplex PCR; TCRdb's table is partial and in-frame only. This repertoire shows some 92,000 clones, 70% to 80% found once; its top ten account for approximately 25%. The specimen was PBMCs, collected after 24 months of ibrutinib treatment. J is TRBJ1-2 and V is TRBV7-2; D is unclear. The sequence was collected from a human donor with chronic lymphocytic leukemia. The CDR3 DNA reads TGTGCCAGCAGCTTAGGCGCAGCCAACTATGGCTACACCTTC. The encoded protein is CASSLGAANYGYTF.